Shown below are 19 T cell receptor beta chains from a single sample sequenced in a study of blood T cell repertoires in COVID-19. Using immunoSEQ multiplex PCR, the repertoire was profiled, and TCRdb retains in-frame clones only, with some absent. The data contain 30,000 to 40,000 clones, approximately 85% of them singletons. Sequenced: peripheral blood. The source of these receptors is a human donor in a cohort sampled during active COVID-19.

The chain combines TRBV3-1 (or the pseudogene TRBV3-2) with TRBJ2-7; the match to TRBD1 covers 9 bases. This CDR3 spans 14 amino acids. Losses at the gene ends were 4 bases for V and 3 bases for J; bases not matched to a gene: 4. Germline CDR1 and CDR2: LGHDT and YNNKEL (reference sequence). This chain's CDR3 is CASSPGQGNYEQYF. The CDR3 region has the DNA TGTGCCAGCAGCCCGGGACAGGGAAACTACGAGCAGTACTTC.

The chain has TRBV3-1 (or the pseudogene TRBV3-2) and TRBJ1-3; 12 bases agree with TRBD1. V trimming: 4 bases; J trimming: 3 bases; junction bases outside the gene matches: 4. This CDR3 has 16 amino acids. CDR1 and CDR2 (germline): LGHDT, YNNKEL (reference sequence). The CDR3 nucleotides are TGTGCCAGCAGCCGATGGGACAGGGGGCTTGGAAACACCATATATTTT. It is translated as CASSRWDRGLGNTIYF.

V gene TRBV2 combines with J gene TRBJ2-6, with TRBD1 matching 9 bases. After removal of 7 bases from V and 3 bases from J, the junction contained 1 base not matched to a gene. Germline CDR1 SNHLY, CDR2 FYNNEI. The CDR3 runs 14 residues. The CDR3 here is CASNRGLGANVLTF. DNA of the CDR3: TGTGCCAGCAACAGGGGGCTTGGGGCCAACGTCCTGACTTTC. Supplemented by reference TRBV2 and TRBJ2-6, the full variable domain reads EPEVTQTPSHQVTQMGQEVILRCVPISNHLYFYWYRQILGQKVEFLVSFYNNEISEKSEIFDDQFSVERPDGSNFTLKIRSTKLEDSAMYFCASNRGLGANVLTFGAGSRLTVL.

This chain links TRBV3-1 (or the pseudogene TRBV3-2) with TRBJ2-3; 8 bases match TRBD2. The CDR3 loop spans 17 amino acids. J lost 4 bases, V lost 4 bases, and 13 bases had no gene match. Germline CDR1 LGHDT, CDR2 YNNKEL (reference sequence). The DNA of the CDR3 is TGTGCCAGCAGCCGCCCTAGGGCAGGGCGGGGGGCAGATACGCAGTATTTT. Translation gives CASSRPRAGRGADTQYF.

The rearrangement links TRBV19 to TRBJ2-1; 12 bases line up with TRBD2. Looked up from germline, CDR1 is LNHDA and CDR2 is SQIVND (reference sequence). This CDR3 spans 15 amino acids. Trimming took 1 base from V and 6 from J; bases not matched to a gene: 1. CDR3 in amino acids: CASSIGTSGANEQFF. CDR3 nucleotide sequence: TGTGCCAGTAGTATAGGGACTAGCGGGGCCAATGAGCAGTTCTTC.

The gene calls are TRBV29-1 and TRBJ1-5, with D possibly being TRBD1 (5 bases). V was cut by 4 bases and J by 4 bases, with 8 bases left in between. The CDR3 runs 12 residues. CDR1 and CDR2 from the germline V gene are SQVTM and ANQGSEA. CDR3 sequence (DNA): TGCAGCGTTGCCGGGACTAATCAGCCCCAGCATTTT. Its protein product is CSVAGTNQPQHF.

CDR3 DNA: TGTGCCAGCAGCTTATCTGGACTGCGCACAGATACGCAGTATTTT. Its translation is CASSLSGLRTDTQYF. The V and J genes are TRBV11-3 and TRBJ2-3; D perhaps matches TRBD2 (5 bases). This CDR3 is built from 15 residues. V shed 2 bases and J shed 1 base, with 10 bases lying between them. CDR1 is SGHNT, CDR2 YENEEA, per germline. The complete variable domain, with remaining parts taken from reference TRBV11-3 and TRBJ2-3, reads EAGVVQSPRYKIIEKKQPVAFWCNPISGHNTLYWYLQNLGQGPELLIRYENEEAVDDSQLPKDRFSAERLKGVDSTLKIQPAELGDSAVYLCASSLSGLRTDTQYFGPGTRLTVL.

The J gene is TRBJ2-7, the V gene TRBV6-5; 11 nucleotides agree with TRBD2. Germline V gene sequence: CDR1 MNHEY, CDR2 SVGAGI. With 6 bases clipped from V and 5 bases from J, the junction kept 9 bases outside the gene matches. The CDR3 is made up of 15 amino acids. Here the CDR3 reads CASRDIAGGHHEQYF. CDR3 DNA sequence: TGTGCCAGCAGGGACATAGCGGGGGGGCATCACGAGCAGTACTTC.

The V and J genes are TRBV6-4 and TRBJ2-7; 9 bases are a match to TRBD2. CDR1 MRHNA and CDR2 SNTAGT come from the germline V gene. The CDR3 has 20 residues. Germline trimming cut 3 bases from V and 7 bases from J; bases unmatched to any gene: 25. CDR3 bases: TGTGCCAGCAGTGATGGGACTAGCTGGGACGCCCTGGGGCGTCGAGAGGAGCAGTACTTC. It codes for CASSDGTSWDALGRREEQYF.

Only one count was recorded for this clone. The V call is TRBV27, the J call TRBJ2-7, with TRBD2 matching 12 bases. This CDR3 is built from 17 residues. Germline V CDR1 and CDR2: MNHEY, SMNVEV (reference sequence). The V and J ends lost 4 bases and 7 bases, in that order; junction bases with no gene match: 14. In DNA, the CDR3 is TGTGCCAGCAGTTCCCCTTTGACTAGCGGGGGCCCGGCGGAGCAGTACTTC. Amino acid sequence: CASSSPLTSGGPAEQYF.

This clone has just a few counts. The CDR3 DNA sequence: TGCGCCAGCAGCTTGGTCCAGGGGGCCGGATCCGGGGAGCTGTTTTTT. It codes for CASSLVQGAGSGELFF. The chain carries TRBV5-1 and TRBJ2-2; 8 nucleotides align to TRBD1. The CDR3 has 16 residues. Per germline, CDR1 SGHRS and CDR2 YFSETQ. V shed 0 bases, J shed 6 bases, and the junction held 7 bases outside the gene matches.

The sample holds a few counts of this clone. The chain recombines TRBV7-2 with TRBJ1-5; possibly TRBD1 for D (6 bases). The V gene's germline CDR1 is SGHTA and CDR2 FQGNSA. The germline V and J ends were trimmed by 1 base and 7 bases, with 14 bases remaining between them. CDR3 size: 15 residues. The CDR3 nucleotides are TGTGCCAGCAGCTTAGGCCCGGGGGGCGGACAGCCCCAGCATTTT. Translated, it gives CASSLGPGGGQPQHF.

V and J are TRBV5-8 and TRBJ1-5, with 11 bases identical to TRBD1. Per germline, CDR1 SGHTS and CDR2 YDEGEE. V lost 4 bases, J lost 6 bases, and 6 bases stayed unmatched. The CDR3 spans 15 residues. The CDR3 is CASSAGQGEVQPQHF. CDR3 DNA: TGTGCCAGCAGCGCGGGACAGGGGGAGGTTCAGCCCCAGCATTTT.

The CDR3 is CATDATSGGEETQYF. CDR3 DNA: TGTGCCACCGACGCCACTAGCGGGGGTGAAGAGACCCAGTACTTC. V gene TRBV19 combines with J gene TRBJ2-5; 11 positions agree with TRBD2. This CDR3 has 15 residues. The V segment lost 10 bases and the J segment 3 bases; nucleotides outside the gene matches: 10. In germline, CDR1 is LNHDA, CDR2 SQIVND (reference sequence). Full variable domain (remainder filled in from reference TRBV19 and TRBJ2-5): DGGITQSPKYLFRKEGQNVTLSCEQNLNHDAMYWYRQDPGQGLRLIYYSQIVNDFQKGDIAEGYSVSREKKESFPLTVTSAQKNPTAFYLCATDATSGGEETQYFGPGTRLLVL.

The chain joins TRBV6-1 to TRBJ1-4; D is unresolved. V was shortened by 3 bases and J by 4 bases, with 9 bases between the two germline ends. The germline gives CDR1 MNHNS, CDR2 SASEGT. The CDR3 has 14 amino acids. In DNA, the CDR3 is TGTGCCAGCAGTGAGGCGGGGATTAATGAAAAACTGTTTTTT. Protein product: CASSEAGINEKLFF.

The table lists this clone with a count of one. Here the CDR3 DNA reads TGTGCCAGCAGCCGTGGCAAAGGGGAAGAGACCCAGTACTTC. Translation: CASSRGKGEETQYF. The V gene is TRBV7-3, the J gene TRBJ2-5; TRBD1 might be the D (5 bases). CDR1 and CDR2 from the germline V gene are SGHTA and FQGTGA. This CDR3 is 14 amino acids long. Between the trimmed V and J ends, which lost 5 bases and 3 bases, there was a span of 13 bases. Based on the CDR3 plus reference TRBV7-3 and TRBJ2-5, the full variable domain is GAGVSQTPSNKVTEKGKYVELRCDPISGHTALYWYRQSLGQGPEFLIYFQGTGAADDSGLPNDRFFAVRPEGSVSTLKIQRTERGDSAVYLCASSRGKGEETQYFGPGTRLLVL.

This clone has a handful of counts. The rearrangement uses TRBV19 and TRBJ1-1; D possibly corresponds to TRBD1 (6 bases). The CDR3 spans 13 residues. V lost 6 bases to trimming and J lost 5 bases, with 13 bases between them. CDR1 is LNHDA, CDR2 SQIVND, per germline (reference sequence). CDR3 bases: TGTGCCAGTAGGCCGACAGGCGGAACTGAAGCTTTCTTT. It translates to CASRPTGGTEAFF. Supplemented by reference TRBV19 and TRBJ1-1, the full variable domain reads DGGITQSPKYLFRKEGQNVTLSCEQNLNHDAMYWYRQDPGQGLRLIYYSQIVNDFQKGDIAEGYSVSREKKESFPLTVTSAQKNPTAFYLCASRPTGGTEAFFGQGTRLTVV.

The V gene is TRBV4-1, the J gene TRBJ1-2; 9 bases match TRBD1. The CDR3 runs 13 residues. J lost 6 bases, V lost 5 bases, and 4 bases had no gene match. Germline-derived CDR1 and CDR2 are MGHRA and YSYEKL. In nucleotides, the CDR3 is TGCGCCAGCAGCTCACGACAGGGGGATGGCTACACCTTC. Residues: CASSSRQGDGYTF.

This clone came up once. This chain uses TRBV19 with TRBJ2-5; 7 bases agree with TRBD2. Germline CDR1 reads LNHDA; CDR2 reads SQIVND (reference sequence). The CDR3 totals 17 residues. J lost 4 bases, V lost 1 base, and 12 bases had no gene match. The CDR3 loop is CASSIALGAGKPETQYF. The CDR3 DNA is TGTGCCAGTAGTATAGCCCTTGGAGCGGGGAAGCCAGAGACCCAGTACTTC.